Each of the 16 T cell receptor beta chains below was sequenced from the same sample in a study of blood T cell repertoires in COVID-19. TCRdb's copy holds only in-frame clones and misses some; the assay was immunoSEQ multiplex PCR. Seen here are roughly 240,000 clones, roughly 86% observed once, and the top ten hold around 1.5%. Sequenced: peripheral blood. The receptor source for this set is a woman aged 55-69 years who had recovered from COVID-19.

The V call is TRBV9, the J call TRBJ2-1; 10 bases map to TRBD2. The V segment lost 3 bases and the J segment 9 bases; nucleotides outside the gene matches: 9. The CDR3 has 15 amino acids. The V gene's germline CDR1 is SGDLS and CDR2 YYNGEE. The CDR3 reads CASSAGLALGGEQFF. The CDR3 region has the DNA TGTGCCAGCAGCGCGGGACTAGCGTTGGGGGGTGAGCAGTTCTTC.

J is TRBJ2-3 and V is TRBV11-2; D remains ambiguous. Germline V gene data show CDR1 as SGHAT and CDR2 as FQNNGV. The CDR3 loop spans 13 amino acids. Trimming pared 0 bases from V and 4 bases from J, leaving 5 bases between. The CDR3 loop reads CASSLDHSDTQYF. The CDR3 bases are TGTGCCAGCAGCTTAGATCACTCAGATACGCAGTATTTT.

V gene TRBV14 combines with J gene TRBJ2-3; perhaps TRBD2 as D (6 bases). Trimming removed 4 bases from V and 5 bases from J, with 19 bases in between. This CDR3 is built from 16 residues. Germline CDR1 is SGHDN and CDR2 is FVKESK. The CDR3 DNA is TGTGCCAGCAGCCTCATGGGACTCGGCGGGGTAGATACGCAGTATTTT. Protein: CASSLMGLGGVDTQYF.

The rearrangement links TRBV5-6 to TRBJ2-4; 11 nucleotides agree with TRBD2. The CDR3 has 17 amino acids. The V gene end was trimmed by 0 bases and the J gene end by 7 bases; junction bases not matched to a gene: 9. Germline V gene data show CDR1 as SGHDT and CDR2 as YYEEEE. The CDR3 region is CASSLGLAGPTGNIQYF. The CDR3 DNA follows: TGTGCCAGCAGCTTGGGACTAGCGGGGCCCACTGGGAACATTCAGTACTTC.

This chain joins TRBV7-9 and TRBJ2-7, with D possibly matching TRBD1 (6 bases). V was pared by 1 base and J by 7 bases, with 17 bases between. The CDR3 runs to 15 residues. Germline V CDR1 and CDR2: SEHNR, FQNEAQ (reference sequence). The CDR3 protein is CASSLDQPRGSEQYF. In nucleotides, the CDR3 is TGTGCCAGCAGCTTAGACCAGCCCAGGGGCAGTGAGCAGTACTTC.

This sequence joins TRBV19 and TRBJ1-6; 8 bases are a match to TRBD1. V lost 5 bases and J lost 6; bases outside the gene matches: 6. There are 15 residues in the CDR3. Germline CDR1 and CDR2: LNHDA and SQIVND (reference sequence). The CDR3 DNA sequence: TGTGCCAGTAGTTTTGACGGGACAGGTAATTCACCCCTCCACTTT. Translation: CASSFDGTGNSPLHF.

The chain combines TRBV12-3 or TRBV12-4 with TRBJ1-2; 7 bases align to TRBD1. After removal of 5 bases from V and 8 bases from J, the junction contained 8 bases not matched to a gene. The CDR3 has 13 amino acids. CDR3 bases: TGTGCCAGCAGTGCCGAAAACAGGGGCGGCTACACCTTC. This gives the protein CASSAENRGGYTF.

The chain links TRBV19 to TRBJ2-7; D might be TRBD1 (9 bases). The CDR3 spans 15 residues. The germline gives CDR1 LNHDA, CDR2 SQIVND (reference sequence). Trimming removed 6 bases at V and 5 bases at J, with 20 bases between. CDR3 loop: CASSRGGQGFDEQYF. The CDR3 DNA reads TGTGCCAGTAGCCGGGGGGGACAGGGATTCGACGAGCAGTACTTC.

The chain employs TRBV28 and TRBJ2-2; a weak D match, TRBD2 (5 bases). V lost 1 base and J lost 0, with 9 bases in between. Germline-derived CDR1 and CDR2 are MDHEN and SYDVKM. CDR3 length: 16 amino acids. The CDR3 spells CASSLYRDSNTGELFF. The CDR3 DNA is TGTGCCAGCAGTTTATATCGGGATTCGAACACCGGGGAGCTGTTTTTT.

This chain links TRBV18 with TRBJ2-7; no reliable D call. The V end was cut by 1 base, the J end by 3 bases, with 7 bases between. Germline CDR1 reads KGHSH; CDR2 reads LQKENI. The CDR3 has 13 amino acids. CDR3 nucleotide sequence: TGTGCCAGCTCACCACAGTCGGTCTACGAGCAGTACTTC. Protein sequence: CASSPQSVYEQYF. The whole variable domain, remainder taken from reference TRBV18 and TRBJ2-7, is NAGVMQNPRHLVRRRGQEARLRCSPMKGHSHVYWYRQLPEEGLKFMVYLQKENIIDESGMPKERFSAEFPKEGPSILRIQQVVRGDSAAYFCASSPQSVYEQYFGPGTRLTVT.

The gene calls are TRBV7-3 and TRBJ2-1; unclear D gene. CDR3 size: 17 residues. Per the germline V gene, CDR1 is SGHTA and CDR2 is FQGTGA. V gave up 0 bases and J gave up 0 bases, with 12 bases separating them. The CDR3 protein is CASSLTATSGSYNEQFF. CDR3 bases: TGTGCCAGCAGCTTAACCGCAACCTCGGGCTCCTACAATGAGCAGTTCTTC. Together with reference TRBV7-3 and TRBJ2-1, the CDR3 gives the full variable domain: GAGVSQTPSNKVTEKGKYVELRCDPISGHTALYWYRQSLGQGPEFLIYFQGTGAADDSGLPNDRFFAVRPEGSVSTLKIQRTERGDSAVYLCASSLTATSGSYNEQFFGPGTRLTVL.

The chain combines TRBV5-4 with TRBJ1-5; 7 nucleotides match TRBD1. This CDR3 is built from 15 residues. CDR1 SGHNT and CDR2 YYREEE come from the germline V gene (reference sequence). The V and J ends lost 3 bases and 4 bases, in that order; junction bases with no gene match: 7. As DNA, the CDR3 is TGTGCCAGCAGCTCAACCCCAGGGGGAAATCAGCCCCAGCATTTT. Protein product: CASSSTPGGNQPQHF.

The CDR3 coding sequence is TGTGCCAGCACCCCCGGGACAGCGGGCGAGCAGTACTTC. This gives the protein CASTPGTAGEQYF. The rearrangement links TRBV5-6 to TRBJ2-7; TRBD1 is a possible D gene (7 bases). Germline CDR1 reads SGHDT; CDR2 reads YYEEEE. There are 13 residues in the CDR3. Trimming removed 6 bases from V and 6 bases from J, with 16 bases in between.

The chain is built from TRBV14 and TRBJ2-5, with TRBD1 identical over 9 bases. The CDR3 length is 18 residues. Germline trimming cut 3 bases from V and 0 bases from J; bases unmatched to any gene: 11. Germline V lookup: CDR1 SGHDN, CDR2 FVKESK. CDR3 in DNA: TGTGCCAGCAGCCACCACGGACTGACAGGGGGTTACCAAGAGACCCAGTACTTC. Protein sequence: CASSHHGLTGGYQETQYF.

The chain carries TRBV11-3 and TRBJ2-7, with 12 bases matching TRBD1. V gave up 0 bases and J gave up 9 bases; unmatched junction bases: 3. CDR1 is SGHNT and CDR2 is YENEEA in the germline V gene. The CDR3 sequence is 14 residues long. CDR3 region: CASSLDRDRGLQYF. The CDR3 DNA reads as TGTGCCAGCAGCTTAGATAGGGACAGGGGGCTGCAGTACTTC.

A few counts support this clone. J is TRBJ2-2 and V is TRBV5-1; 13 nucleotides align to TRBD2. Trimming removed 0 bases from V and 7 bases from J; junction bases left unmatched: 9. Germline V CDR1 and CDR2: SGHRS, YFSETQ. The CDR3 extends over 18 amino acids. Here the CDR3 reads CASSLEGLAGPFIGELFF. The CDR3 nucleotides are TGCGCCAGCAGCTTGGAGGGACTAGCGGGGCCTTTTATCGGGGAGCTGTTTTTT. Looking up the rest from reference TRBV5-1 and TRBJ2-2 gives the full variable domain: KAGVTQTPRYLIKTRGQQVTLSCSPISGHRSVSWYQQTPGQGLQFLFEYFSETQRNKGNFPGRFSGRQFSNSRSEMNVSTLELGDSALYLCASSLEGLAGPFIGELFFGEGSRLTVL.